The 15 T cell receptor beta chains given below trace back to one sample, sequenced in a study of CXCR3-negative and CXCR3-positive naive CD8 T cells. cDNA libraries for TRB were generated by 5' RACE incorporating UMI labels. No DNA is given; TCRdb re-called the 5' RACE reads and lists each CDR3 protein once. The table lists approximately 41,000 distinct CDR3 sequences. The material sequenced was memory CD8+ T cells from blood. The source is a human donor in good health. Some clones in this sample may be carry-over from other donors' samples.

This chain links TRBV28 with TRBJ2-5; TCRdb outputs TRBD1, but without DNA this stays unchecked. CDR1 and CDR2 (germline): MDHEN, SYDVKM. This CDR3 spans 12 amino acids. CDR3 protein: CASLGGQETQYF.

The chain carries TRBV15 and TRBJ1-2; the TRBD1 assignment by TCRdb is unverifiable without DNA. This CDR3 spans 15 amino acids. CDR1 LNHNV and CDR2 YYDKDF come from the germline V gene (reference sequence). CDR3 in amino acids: CATSRGPPDRHGYTF.

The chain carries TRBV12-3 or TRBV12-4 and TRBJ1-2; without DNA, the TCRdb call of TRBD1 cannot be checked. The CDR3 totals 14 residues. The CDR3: CASSPPDRAYGYTF.

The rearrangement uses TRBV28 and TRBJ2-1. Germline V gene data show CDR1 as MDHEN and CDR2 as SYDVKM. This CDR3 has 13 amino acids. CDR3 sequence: CASSQMQYNEQFF.

The CDR3 spells CASSQNPPGDRVNPEAFF. This chain uses TRBV4-3 with TRBJ1-1; as DNA is missing, the TRBD1 call by TCRdb cannot be tested. The CDR3 contains 18 residues. Germline-derived CDR1 and CDR2 are LGHNA and YSLEER.

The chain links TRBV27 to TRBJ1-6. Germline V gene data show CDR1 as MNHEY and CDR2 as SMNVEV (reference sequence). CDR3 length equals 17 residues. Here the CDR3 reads CASSLSRGSSYNSPLHF.

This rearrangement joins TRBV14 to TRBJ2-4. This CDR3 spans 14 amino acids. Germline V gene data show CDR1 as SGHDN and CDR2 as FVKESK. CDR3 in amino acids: CASRMGSAKNIQYF.

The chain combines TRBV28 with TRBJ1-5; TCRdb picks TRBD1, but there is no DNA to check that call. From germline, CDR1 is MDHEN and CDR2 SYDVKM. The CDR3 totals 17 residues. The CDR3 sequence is CASSSTGQAYSNQPQHF.

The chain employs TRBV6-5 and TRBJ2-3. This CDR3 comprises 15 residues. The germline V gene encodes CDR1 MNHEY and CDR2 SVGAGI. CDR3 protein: CASSYLDGATDTQYF.

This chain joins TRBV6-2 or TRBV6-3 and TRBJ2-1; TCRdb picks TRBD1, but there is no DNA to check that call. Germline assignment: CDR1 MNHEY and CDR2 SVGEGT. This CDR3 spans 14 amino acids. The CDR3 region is CASSPQDAGNEQFF.

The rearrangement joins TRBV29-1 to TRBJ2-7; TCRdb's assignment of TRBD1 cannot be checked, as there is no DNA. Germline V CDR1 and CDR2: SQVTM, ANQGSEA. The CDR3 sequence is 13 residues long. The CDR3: CSVRSTGTYEQYF.

The CDR3 here is CSVTGSGNTIYF. V usage is TRBV29-1 and J usage is TRBJ1-3. The CDR3 is made up of 12 amino acids. Germline V gives CDR1 SQVTM, CDR2 ANQGSEA.

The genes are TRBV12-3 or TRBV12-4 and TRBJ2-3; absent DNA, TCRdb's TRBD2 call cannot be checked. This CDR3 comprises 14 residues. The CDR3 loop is CASSLTSGTDTQYF.

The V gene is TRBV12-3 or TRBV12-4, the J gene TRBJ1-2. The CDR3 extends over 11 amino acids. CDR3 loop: CASSWAGGYTF.

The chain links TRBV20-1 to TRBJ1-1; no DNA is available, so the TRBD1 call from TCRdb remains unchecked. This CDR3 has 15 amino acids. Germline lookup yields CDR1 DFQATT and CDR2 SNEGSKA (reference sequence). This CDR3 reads CSAPLSQGFHTEAFF.